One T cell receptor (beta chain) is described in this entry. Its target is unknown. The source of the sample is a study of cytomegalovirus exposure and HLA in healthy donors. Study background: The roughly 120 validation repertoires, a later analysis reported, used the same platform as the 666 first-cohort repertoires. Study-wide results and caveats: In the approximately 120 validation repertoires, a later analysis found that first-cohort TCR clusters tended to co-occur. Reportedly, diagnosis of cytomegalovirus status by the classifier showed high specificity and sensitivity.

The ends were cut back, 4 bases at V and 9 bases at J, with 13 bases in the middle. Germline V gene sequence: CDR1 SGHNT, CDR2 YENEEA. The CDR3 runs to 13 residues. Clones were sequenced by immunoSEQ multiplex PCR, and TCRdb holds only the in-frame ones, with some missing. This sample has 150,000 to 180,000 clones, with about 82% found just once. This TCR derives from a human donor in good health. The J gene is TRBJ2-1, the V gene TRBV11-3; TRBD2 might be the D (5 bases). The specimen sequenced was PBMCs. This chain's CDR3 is CASSWSLGFEQFF. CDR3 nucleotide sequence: TGTGCCAGCAGCTGGTCACTAGGCTTTGAGCAGTTCTTC.